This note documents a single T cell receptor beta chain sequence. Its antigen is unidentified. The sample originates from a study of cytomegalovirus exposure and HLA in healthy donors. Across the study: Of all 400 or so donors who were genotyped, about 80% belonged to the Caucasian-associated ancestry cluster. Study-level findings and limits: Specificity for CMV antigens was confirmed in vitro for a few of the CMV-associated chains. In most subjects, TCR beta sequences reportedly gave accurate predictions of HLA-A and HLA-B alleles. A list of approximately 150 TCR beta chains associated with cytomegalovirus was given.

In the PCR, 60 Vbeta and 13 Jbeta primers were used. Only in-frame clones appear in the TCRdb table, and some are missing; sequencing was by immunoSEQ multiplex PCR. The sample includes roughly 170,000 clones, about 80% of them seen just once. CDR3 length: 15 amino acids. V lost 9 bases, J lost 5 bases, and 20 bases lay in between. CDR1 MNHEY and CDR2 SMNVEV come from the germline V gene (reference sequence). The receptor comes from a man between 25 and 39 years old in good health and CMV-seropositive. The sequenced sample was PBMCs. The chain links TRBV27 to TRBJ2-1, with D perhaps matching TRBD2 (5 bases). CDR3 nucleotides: TGTGCCAGTTCCCTACAAGAGGGCTGGGACAATGAGCAGTTCTTC. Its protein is CASSLQEGWDNEQFF.